These T cell receptor beta chains were read from a single sample in a study of human T cells and chemical hapten exposure. Each CDR3 protein is one row after TCRdb ran MiXCR on the RACE reads. Counted here are 65,000 or so distinct CDR3 sequences, about 6% occurring once; the ten biggest clones make up around 3.4%. The sequenced material came from whole blood. The receptors stem from a female donor in good health. Some clones in this sample may be carry-over from other donors' samples. Both conserved end residues are part of each CDR3. A D gene is named only where the DNA matches it firmly. The size field is filled for only some rows; it gives once, few, many or a size class.

>many|TRBJ2-5|NA|TRBV5-1
TGCGCCAGCAGCCTTAACAGGGAAGAGACCCAGTACTTC
CASSLNREETQYF
>few|TRBJ2-1|TRBD2|TRBV12-3/TRBV12-4
TGTGCCAGCAGCCCTGGGCGGGAGGCCTATGAGCAGTTCTTC
CASSPGREAYEQFF
>few|TRBJ1-4|NA|TRBV10-2
TGCGCCAGCAGTGAAAGACGGACAGCAACTAATGAAAAACTGTTTTTT
CASSERRTATNEKLFF
>many|TRBJ1-5|NA|TRBV18
TGTGCCAGCTCACCACCGACGGGGCGCAATCAGCCCCAGCATTTT
CASSPPTGRNQPQHF
>many|TRBJ2-4|NA|TRBV7-2
TGTGCCAGCAGCTTTGGCCGGGCCCTAGCCAAAAACATTCAGTACTTC
CASSFGRALAKNIQYF
>few|TRBJ1-3|NA|TRBV20-1
TGCAGTGCTAGAGCCAGCGGGGCGGACTCTGGAAACACCATATATTTT
CSARASGADSGNTIYF
>many|TRBJ2-5|TRBD1|TRBV12-3/TRBV12-4
TGTGCCAGCAGTTCCTTTCCCCGGGACAGGGTATGGGGAGAGACCCAGTACTTC
CASSSFPRDRVWGETQYF
>NA|TRBJ2-7|TRBD2|TRBV18
TGTGCCAGCTCACCACAGGCGGGAGTTTCCTACGAGCAGTACTTC
CASSPQAGVSYEQYF
>NA|TRBJ2-7|NA|TRBV12-3/TRBV12-4
TGTGCCAGCAGTAATGACAGGAGTACCTACGAGCAGTACTTC
CASSNDRSTYEQYF
>few|TRBJ2-5|TRBD2|TRBV5-1
TGCGCCAGCAGCCCAGGACTAGCGGGAGTAGATCTCGGAGAGACCCAGTACTTC
CASSPGLAGVDLGETQYF
>few|TRBJ2-1|NA|TRBV4-3
TGCGCCAGCAGCCAAGGGGCTCCTCCCCTGATAGGGAATGAGCAGTTCTTC
CASSQGAPPLIGNEQFF
>many|TRBJ1-2|NA|TRBV7-2
TGTGCCAGCAGCTTTGCAGGGGCTGTATATGGCTACACCTTC
CASSFAGAVYGYTF
>few|TRBJ2-6|NA|TRBV6-2/TRBV6-3
TGTGCCAGCAGTCGCCTAATCTGGGCTGGGGCCAACGTCCTGACTTTC
CASSRLIWAGANVLTF
>NA|TRBJ2-7|NA|TRBV7-8
TGTGCCAGCAGCTTAGACTACTACGAGCAGTACTTC
CASSLDYYEQYF
>many|TRBJ2-3|TRBD2|TRBV7-2
TGTGCCAGCCTACTTGATGCGGGAGGGTCCGCAGATACGCAGTATTTT
CASLLDAGGSADTQYF
>NA|TRBJ1-2|NA|TRBV4-1
TGCGCCAGCAGCCAAGTCCCCGGGTCGAGCTATGGCTACACCTTC
CASSQVPGSSYGYTF
>few|TRBJ2-5|TRBD2|TRBV12-5
TGTGCTAGTGGTTCGACTAGCGGCCAAGAGACCCAGTACTTC
CASGSTSGQETQYF
>few|TRBJ2-6|NA|TRBV6-6
TGTGCCAGCAGCTATCAGGGTGCTGGGGCCAACGTCCTGACTTTC
CASSYQGAGANVLTF
>NA|TRBJ1-1|TRBD1|TRBV5-1
TGCGCCAGCAGCCTACAGGGGGAGGACACTGAAGCTTTCTTT
CASSLQGEDTEAFF
>many|TRBJ2-6|TRBD1|TRBV12-3/TRBV12-4
TGTGCCAGCAGTCCCAGACAGGGTTCTGGGGCCAACGTCCTGACTTTC
CASSPRQGSGANVLTF
>many|TRBJ2-1|NA|TRBV7-9
TGTGCCAGCAGCTTAGTAGGCGGGGAGCAGTTCTTC
CASSLVGGEQFF
>NA|TRBJ2-5|NA|TRBV9
TGTGCCAGCAGCCCGCCAGGGCAAGAGACCCAGTACTTC
CASSPPGQETQYF
>few|TRBJ2-7|TRBD2|TRBV28
TGTGCCAGCACCTCCCCCCCGACTAGCGGAACGACCTACGAGCAGTACTTC
CASTSPPTSGTTYEQYF
>many|TRBJ2-3|NA|TRBV10-3
TGTGCCATCAGGCGCTCTCTGAGGGACACAGATACGCAGTATTTT
CAIRRSLRDTDTQYF
>NA|TRBJ2-1|NA|TRBV4-2
TGTGCCAGCAGCCGACGGGCAGGGGTTAACAATGAGCAGTTCTTC
CASSRRAGVNNEQFF
>few|TRBJ2-7|NA|TRBV5-1
TGCGCCAGCAGGGGGTTCTCCTACGAGCAGTACTTC
CASRGFSYEQYF
>NA|TRBJ1-5|NA|TRBV24-1
TGTGCCACCAGTGAGTACGGGAGGGATCAGCCCCAGCATTTT
CATSEYGRDQPQHF
>few|TRBJ2-7|NA|TRBV20-1
TGCAGTGCTAGAGAGGTATCAGGCGAGCAGTACTTC
CSAREVSGEQYF
>many|TRBJ1-6|TRBD1|TRBV20-1
TGCAGTGCAAAGAGGGTCGGGACAGAAGCTTCACCCCTCCACTTT
CSAKRVGTEASPLHF
>many|TRBJ1-3|TRBD1|TRBV7-9
TGTGCCAGCAGCCGTATGACAGGGGCGGTCGGAAACACCATATATTTT
CASSRMTGAVGNTIYF
>NA|TRBJ1-5|NA|TRBV3-1
TGTGACAGCAGACAAGATGTGGGGCCTAATCAGCCCCAGCATTTT
CDSRQDVGPNQPQHF
>few|TRBJ1-2|TRBD1|TRBV7-9
TGTGCCAGCACCTGGGACAGGGCTTCTTCGAACTATGGCTACACCTTC
CASTWDRASSNYGYTF
>NA|TRBJ2-7|NA|TRBV28
TGTGCCAGCAGTCACCCGAGCTCCTACGAGCAGTACTTC
CASSHPSSYEQYF
>NA|TRBJ1-1|NA|TRBV28
TGTGCCAGCATTCAGGTAACTGAAGCTTTCTTT
CASIQVTEAFF
>few|TRBJ2-7|NA|TRBV15
TGTGCCACCAGCAAGGATGAAGCTACTAGCGAGCAGTACTTC
CATSKDEATSEQYF
>few|TRBJ2-5|NA|TRBV7-9
TGTGCCAGCAGCTTAGCGGAGGGGACCCAAGAGACCCAGTACTTC
CASSLAEGTQETQYF
>NA|TRBJ2-5|NA|TRBV7-9
TGTGCCAGCAGCTCACCGGTACAAGAGACCCAGTACTTC
CASSSPVQETQYF
>many|TRBJ1-2|NA|TRBV7-8
TGTGCCAGCAGCCAACGGGCCCACTATGGCTACACCTTC
CASSQRAHYGYTF
>many|TRBJ2-5|NA|TRBV15
TGTGCCACCGGCAGGGGCGTCGACGAAGAGACCCAGTACTTC
CATGRGVDEETQYF
>NA|TRBJ2-1|TRBD2|TRBV28
TGTGCCAGCAGTAAGCGGGAGGACTACAATGAGCAGTTCTTC
CASSKREDYNEQFF
>many|TRBJ1-2|NA|TRBV9
TGTGCCAGCAGCGTCGATAACAGGCGCGGCGGCTACACCTTC
CASSVDNRRGGYTF
>many|TRBJ2-1|NA|TRBV27
TGTGCCAGCAGTTTAATTAGGCGTCGAAGCTCCTACAATGAGCAGTTCTTC
CASSLIRRRSSYNEQFF
>many|TRBJ1-5|NA|TRBV6-5
TGTGCCAGCAGTTACCGGGACGGCAATCAGCCCCAGCATTTT
CASSYRDGNQPQHF
>many|TRBJ2-3|TRBD2|TRBV5-1
TGCGCCAGCAGGATAGCGGGAGCGTCAGATACGCAGTATTTT
CASRIAGASDTQYF
>few|TRBJ2-1|NA|TRBV20-1
TGCAGTGCTAGTAGTCCCTTAGCGCCCAGCTCCTACAATGAGCAGTTCTTC
CSASSPLAPSSYNEQFF
>NA|TRBJ2-5|NA|TRBV6-6
TGTGCCAGCAGTACCAAACTCCGGGACTCGGGTGAGACCCAGTACTTC
CASSTKLRDSGETQYF